The present T cell receptor (beta chain) was sequenced within a study of T-cell reconstitution after alpha-beta-depleted transplantation in children. Using unique molecular identifiers, the investigators prepared the TCRbeta library. From the PCR reads, TCRdb called clonotypes with MiXCR, one entry per CDR3 protein. The repertoire holds some 500,000 distinct CDR3 sequences, with around 17% as singletons. This CDR3 has 16 residues. The ends lost 1 base at V and 7 bases at J; junction bases unmatched: 8. Germline V gene sequence: CDR1 SEHNR, CDR2 FQNEAQ (reference sequence). V and J are TRBV7-9 and TRBJ2-1; 9 bases fit TRBD2. The receptor was derived from a human donor who donated a stem cell graft to a child with acute lymphoblastic leukemia. The material sequenced was PBMCs from the stem cell graft donor, taken from the stem cell graft. The CDR3 here is CASSLVGSGSKNEQFF. The CDR3 DNA reads TGTGCCAGCAGCTTAGTAGGTAGCGGGAGCAAGAATGAGCAGTTCTTC. The full variable domain, in which reference TRBV7-9 and TRBJ2-1 provide the parts outside the CDR3, is DTGVSQNPRHKITKRGQNVTFRCDPISEHNRLYWYRQTLGQGPEFLTYFQNEAQLEKSRLLSDRFSAERPKGSFSTLEIQRTEQGDSAMYLCASSLVGSGSKNEQFFGPGTRLTVL.